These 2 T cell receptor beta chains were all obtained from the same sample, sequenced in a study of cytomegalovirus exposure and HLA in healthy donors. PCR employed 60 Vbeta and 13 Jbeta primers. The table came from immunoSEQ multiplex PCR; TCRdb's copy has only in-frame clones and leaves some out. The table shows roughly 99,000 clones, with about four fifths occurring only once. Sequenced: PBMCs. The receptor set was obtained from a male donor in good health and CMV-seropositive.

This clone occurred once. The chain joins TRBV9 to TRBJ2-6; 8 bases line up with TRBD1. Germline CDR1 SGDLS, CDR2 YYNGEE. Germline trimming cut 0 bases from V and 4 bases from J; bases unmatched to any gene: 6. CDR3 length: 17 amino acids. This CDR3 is CASSVVRGPVGANVLTF. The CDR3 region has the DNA TGTGCCAGCAGCGTAGTCAGGGGGCCGGTCGGGGCCAACGTCCTGACTTTC. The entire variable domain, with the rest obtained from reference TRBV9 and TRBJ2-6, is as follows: DSGVTQTPKHLITATGQRVTLRCSPRSGDLSVYWYQQSLDQGLQFLIQYYNGEERAKGNILERFSAQQFPDLHSELNLSSLELGDSALYFCASSVVRGPVGANVLTFGAGSRLTVL.

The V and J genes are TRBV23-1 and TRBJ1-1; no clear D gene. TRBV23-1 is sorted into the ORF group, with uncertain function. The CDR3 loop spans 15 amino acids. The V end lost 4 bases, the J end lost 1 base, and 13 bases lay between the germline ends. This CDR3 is CASSPTRHENTEAFF. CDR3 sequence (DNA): TGCGCCAGCAGTCCTACCCGACACGAGAACACTGAAGCTTTCTTT.